The 30 T cell receptor beta chains listed next were all sequenced from one sample in a study of tumor-infiltrating lymphocytes in primary liver carcinoma (dated by TCRdb to about 2017). TCRdb names Illumina HiSeq 2500 as the instrument used. A constant-region primer and ProtoScript II reverse transcriptase were used to reverse-transcribe TCRbeta-specific cDNA from about 500 ng total RNA. TCRbeta libraries were built with three nested multiplex PCR rounds, a slightly modified ARM-PCR procedure. The first two PCR rounds used multiplex TRBV1-TRBV30 forward primers with a Cbeta reverse primer, each for approximately 11 cycles. TCRdb handled the public reads itself, with Q25 trimming in fastp and clone calling in MiXCR, and kept productive beta chains. Every CDR3 protein is listed once, alongside the most common genes and DNA of its rows. The sample records 90,000 to 100,000 distinct CDR3 sequences, around two thirds of which are singletons. 9.5% of the sample rests with the top ten.

Without any cell sorting, total RNA and DNA were co-extracted from roughly 21-30 mg of bulk tissue using the AllPrep DNA/RNA mini kit. The sample consisted of liver tumor tissue from sampling region 5. This sample's cell subset or site label indicates: tumor region T5, tumor centre. The source is a woman in her fifties or sixties with primary liver carcinoma and hepatitis B virus infection.

Worth noting for this clonotype: This sequence may be a read error, since a much larger clone differs from it by one base. V and J are TRBV5-4 and TRBJ2-3, with no clear D. The CDR3 spans 12 residues. V gave up 4 bases and J gave up 8 bases, with 11 bases separating them. Germline V gives CDR1 SGHNT, CDR2 YYREEE (reference sequence). The CDR3 nucleotides are TGTGCCAGCAGCCCAAATGAAGCTACGCAGTATTTT. This gives the protein CASSPNEATQYF.

The table lists this clonotype with a count of one. One junction end disagrees with the germline gene, perhaps due to a read error. V is TRBV11-2 and J is TRBJ2-3; the D is unclear. CDR3 length: 16 amino acids. Per the germline V gene, CDR1 is SGHAT and CDR2 is FQNNGV. CDR3 loop: CACRLAGQAITDTQYF. As DNA, the CDR3 is TGTGCCTGCAGGTTAGCCGGGCAGGCGATCACAGATACGCAGTATTTT.

As regards this clonotype: Since no conserved phenylalanine or tryptophan closes the CDR3, a read error is the likely cause. V is TRBV11-2 and J is TRBJ2-5; D possibly corresponds to TRBD2 (7 bases). This CDR3 is built from 15 residues. CDR1 and CDR2 (germline): SGHAT, FQNNGV. The V gene lost 6 bases and the J gene lost 5 bases, with 19 bases spanning the gap. The CDR3 loop is CASSWTEGGGETQYL. CDR3 in DNA: TGTGCCAGCAGTTGGACAGAAGGGGGGGGGGAGACCCAGTACTTA.

Points on this clonotype: Just one base apart from a much larger clone, this may be a read error. The chain carries TRBV7-8 and TRBJ2-5, with 8 bases aligning to TRBD1. The V gene's germline CDR1 is SGHVS and CDR2 FQNEAQ. The CDR3 loop spans 16 amino acids. CDR3 nucleotides: TGTACCAGCAGCTTAGGAGGGGGCAGGGGGCTTATGACCCAGTACTTC. It yields the protein CTSSLGGGRGLMTQYF.

In its sample, this clonotype was seen many times. A junction end diverges from the germline sequence, so it may reflect a read error. The V call is TRBV4-1, the J call TRBJ1-4, with D possibly being TRBD1 (6 bases). This CDR3 region has 17 residues. The V gene's germline CDR1 is MGHRA and CDR2 YSYEKL. The CDR3 DNA sequence: TGCGCCAGCAGCCAAGATGGGCAGGGGAGGACTAATGGAAAACTGTTTTTT. Amino acids: CASSQDGQGRTNGKLFF.

The rearrangement uses TRBV28 and TRBJ2-7; a weak D match, TRBD2 (6 bases). Looked up from germline, CDR1 is MDHEN and CDR2 is SYDVKM. The ends were cut back, 6 bases at V and 9 bases at J, with 15 bases in the middle. The CDR3 extends over 12 amino acids. CDR3 residues: CASSPKRVGQYF. Here the CDR3 DNA reads TGTGCCAGCAGCCCTAAGCGGGTGGGGCAGTACTTC.

V is TRBV29-1 and J is TRBJ2-7; tentatively, D is TRBD1 (5 bases). Deletions cut 7 bases from V and 13 bases from J, with 26 bases between. The CDR3 consists of 13 residues. Germline lookup yields CDR1 SQVTM and CDR2 ANQGSEA. The CDR3 sequence is CSARVRDSYEYYF. Written as DNA, the CDR3 is TGCAGCGCCCGGGTCAGGGATTCCTACGAGTATTACTTC.

This clonotype appeared once. A much larger clone differs by one base, so this may be a read error. The chain carries TRBV28 and TRBJ2-7, with D possibly matching TRBD1 (5 bases). Germline loops: CDR1 MDHEN, CDR2 SYDVKM. The CDR3 runs 14 residues. This CDR3 is CASGETVPPYKQYF. CDR3 DNA sequence: TGTGCCAGCGGAGAGACAGTACCACCCTACAAGCAGTACTTC. The full variable domain, completed using reference TRBV28 and TRBJ2-7, is DVKVTQSSRYLVKRTGEKVFLECVQDMDHENMFWYRQDPGLGLRLIYFSYDVKMKEKGDIPEGYSVSREKKERFSLILESASTNQTSMYLCASGETVPPYKQYFGPGTRLTVT.

This clonotype was counted at least ten times. The chain combines TRBV12-3 or TRBV12-4 with TRBJ1-4; 7 nucleotides match TRBD1. The CDR3 spans 14 residues. V lost 2 bases to trimming and J lost 6 bases; unmatched junction nucleotides: 3. The CDR3 reads CASSLRQGYEKLFF. The DNA of the CDR3 is TGTGCCAGCAGTTTAAGACAGGGTTATGAAAAACTGTTTTTT.

The CDR3 DNA is TGTGCCAGCAGTTCCCCTCCGAATCGGGGGCCTAACACCGGGGAGCTGTTTTTT. It yields the protein CASSSPPNRGPNTGELFF. V usage is TRBV28 and J usage is TRBJ2-2; perhaps D is TRBD1 or TRBD2 (6 bases each). Germline CDR1 and CDR2: MDHEN and SYDVKM. The CDR3 extends over 18 amino acids. V dropped 4 bases and J dropped 2 bases, with 20 bases sitting between them.

The sample holds a few counts of this clonotype. A much more abundant neighbour one base away suggests this may be a read error. V is TRBV6-1 and J is TRBJ2-1, with 8 bases lining up with TRBD2. This CDR3 contains 18 residues. The V gene's germline CDR1 is MNHNS and CDR2 SASEGT. Losses at the gene ends were 2 bases for V and 6 bases for J; bases not matched to a gene: 15. CDR3 DNA: TGTGCCAGCAGTGAATGGGGACTAGTGTATGCTAAAGGCAATGAGCAGTTCTTC. This sequence encodes CASSEWGLVYAKGNEQFF.

This clonotype was observed many times. This rearrangement joins TRBV7-9 to TRBJ1-2; maybe TRBD1 (6 bases). Germline CDR1 and CDR2: SEHNR and FQNEAQ (reference sequence). Trimming pared 5 bases from V and 4 bases from J, leaving 17 bases between. The CDR3 is 15 amino acids. The CDR3 is CASSASGGLGYGYTF. The CDR3 DNA follows: TGTGCCAGCAGCGCCAGTGGGGGGCTTGGCTATGGCTACACCTTC.

This clonotype was counted a single time. The conserved final phenylalanine or tryptophan is absent from the CDR3, which likely points to a read error. This chain joins TRBV6-1 and TRBJ1-3; D possibly corresponds to TRBD1 (5 bases). Germline CDR1 is MNHNS and CDR2 is SASEGT. The CDR3 is 18 amino acids. CDR3 DNA sequence: TGCGCCAGCACCAAGAGGAGGGGAACTCAGAGTCTTGGAAACACCATATATTGT. This codes for CASTKRRGTQSLGNTIYC.

This clonotype appeared a few times. One end of the junction varies from germline; a read error may be responsible. The V gene is TRBV6-5, the J gene TRBJ1-2, with 7 bases matching TRBD1. Germline lookup yields CDR1 MNHEY and CDR2 SVGAGI. The CDR3 is 11 residues long. The CDR3 DNA reads TGTGCCGGCAGCAACAGGGGTGGCTACGCCTTC. This sequence encodes CAGSNRGGYAF.

As for this clonotype: The germline gene is not matched at one end of the junction; a read error may be the cause. This chain links TRBV11-1 with TRBJ2-1, with 8 bases matching TRBD2. The CDR3 is 15 residues long. Germline V CDR1 and CDR2: SGHAT, FQDESV (reference sequence). DNA of the CDR3: TGTGCCAGCACGGGTCCCCATATAGCGGGAAATGGGCAGTTCTTC. Translated: CASTGPHIAGNGQFF.

As regards this clonotype: At one boundary the junction diverges from the germline segment, which might be a read error. The rearrangement links TRBV28 to TRBJ2-5; D possibly corresponds to TRBD1 (6 bases). This CDR3 is 14 amino acids long. CDR1 and CDR2 (germline): MDHEN, SYDVKM. The CDR3: CVSSLWQGQDTQYF. CDR3 sequence (DNA): TGTGTCAGCAGTTTGTGGCAGGGGCAAGATACCCAGTACTTC.

In regard to this clonotype: The germline gene is not matched at one end of the junction; a read error may be the cause. J is TRBJ2-4 and V is TRBV11-1; 13 nucleotides align to TRBD2. The CDR3 runs 17 residues. Germline CDR1 and CDR2: SGHAT and FQDESV (reference sequence). This CDR3 reads CASSFPGTSGTRNTQYF. The CDR3 nucleotides are TGTGCCAGCAGCTTTCCCGGGACTAGCGGGACCAGAAACACTCAGTACTTC.

V and J are TRBV28 and TRBJ2-7; D unresolved. V lost 3 bases and J 5 bases, leaving 20 bases between the germline ends. The CDR3 covers 16 residues. Germline V gene lookup returns CDR1 MDHEN and CDR2 SYDVKM. The chain's CDR3 is CASSFFTGRYIDEQYF. The CDR3 DNA sequence: TGTGCCAGCAGTTTTTTTACTGGGCGGTATATAGACGAGCAGTACTTC. Complete variable domain (other parts from reference TRBV28 and TRBJ2-7): DVKVTQSSRYLVKRTGEKVFLECVQDMDHENMFWYRQDPGLGLRLIYFSYDVKMKEKGDIPEGYSVSREKKERFSLILESASTNQTSMYLCASSFFTGRYIDEQYFGPGTRLTVT.

This clonotype was counted at least ten times. The gene calls are TRBV29-1 and TRBJ2-3; 15 bases line up with TRBD2. Germline-derived CDR1 and CDR2 are SQVTM and ANQGSEA. With 1 base clipped from V and 5 bases from J, the junction kept 7 bases outside the gene matches. This CDR3 is 17 amino acids long. This CDR3 is CSVEGGLAGGGGDTQYF. The CDR3 region has the DNA TGCAGCGTTGAAGGGGGACTAGCGGGAGGAGGAGGAGATACGCAGTATTTT.

Comment on this clonotype: The junction departs from germline at one end; a sequencing error may be responsible. The rearrangement links TRBV29-1 to TRBJ2-2; D not certain. Germline assignment: CDR1 SQVTM and CDR2 ANQGSEA. The CDR3 totals 11 residues. CDR3 sequence (DNA): TGCAGCGTCAGATACACTGGGGAGCTGTTTTTT. Protein product: CSVRYTGELFF.

Points on this clonotype: One end of the junction fails to match germline, which may point to a read error. The chain combines TRBV11-2 with TRBJ2-1; 9 bases line up with TRBD1. CDR3 length: 17 amino acids. CDR1 and CDR2 from the germline V gene are SGHAT and FQNNGV. The chain's CDR3 is CASSLTYGQGYTGEQLF. Here the CDR3 DNA reads TGTGCCAGCAGCTTAACCTACGGACAGGGGTACACGGGTGAGCAGCTCTTC.

A single count supports this clonotype. The V and J genes are TRBV6-1 and TRBJ1-2; no definite D call. V dropped 8 bases and J dropped 8 bases, with 21 bases sitting between them. Germline assignment: CDR1 MNHNS and CDR2 SASEGT. The CDR3 is 14 amino acids. The CDR3: CASGETGRPSGYTF. DNA of the CDR3: TGTGCCAGCGGGGAAACGGGTCGACCTTCGGGCTACACCTTC.

Regarding this clonotype: Germline is not matched at one junction end, which may reflect a read error. The chain uses TRBV4-2 and TRBJ2-2; D is perhaps TRBD2 (6 bases). Germline-derived CDR1 and CDR2 are LGHNA and YNFKEQ. CDR3 length equals 16 residues. CDR3 loop: CVSSQEGGARTGESFF. The CDR3 nucleotides read TGTGTCAGCAGCCAAGAGGGCGGGGCGAGGACCGGGGAGTCGTTTTTT.

The count of this clonotype is one. This may come from a read error, since a much larger clone is one base off. This chain connects TRBV29-1 to TRBJ2-1; the D is unclear. Germline CDR1 SQVTM, CDR2 ANQGSEA. The CDR3 is made up of 12 amino acids. Here the CDR3 DNA reads TGCAGCGTTACGGTGCTTAACAATGGGCAGTTCTTC. Protein: CSVTVLNNGQFF.

CDR3 sequence reads: CASSQAATSGSGTQYF. CDR3 coding DNA: TGTGCCAGCAGTCAGGCCGCGACTAGCGGGTCCGGGACCCAGTACTTC. This chain joins TRBV11-2 and TRBJ2-5, with 10 bases lining up with TRBD2. The CDR3 totals 16 residues. Germline-derived CDR1 and CDR2 are SGHAT and FQNNGV. With V trimmed by 6 bases and J by 7 bases, 14 bases remained unmatched.

The CDR3 bases are TGTGCCAGCAGCTACGCCCTAGGGATTACTGAAGCTTTCTTT. It yields the protein CASSYALGITEAFF. V and J are TRBV6-5 and TRBJ1-1; D call uncertain. This CDR3 contains 14 residues. Germline values: CDR1 MNHEY, CDR2 SVGAGI. V lost 6 bases and J lost 5, with 16 bases in between.

Notes on this clonotype: A read error may account for a junction end that differs from germline. The rearrangement uses TRBV18 and TRBJ1-5, with TRBD1 as a possible D gene (6 bases). The germline V gene encodes CDR1 KGHSH and CDR2 LQKENI. The CDR3 extends over 16 amino acids. The CDR3 coding sequence is TGTGCTAGCTCACCTCGACAGGTAAATAGCAATCAGCCCCAGCATTTT. This gives the protein CASSPRQVNSNQPQHF.

For this clonotype: The conserved phenylalanine or tryptophan normally closing the CDR3 is absent here, so this likely arose from a read error. The rearrangement links TRBV5-4 to TRBJ2-6; TRBD2 matches 11 bases. This CDR3 has 18 amino acids. Per germline, CDR1 SGHNT and CDR2 YYREEE (reference sequence). As DNA, the CDR3 is TGTGCCAGCAGCTTGGGCCTAGCGGGAGGAGCTGGGGTCAACGTCCTGACTCTC. Its translation is CASSLGLAGGAGVNVLTL.

This chain uses TRBV14 with TRBJ1-2; tentative D call: TRBD1 (6 bases). The germline CDR1 and CDR2 sequences are SGHDN and FVKESK. The CDR3 has 16 amino acids. Trimming took 7 bases from V and 3 from J, leaving 21 bases between them. In nucleotides, the CDR3 is TGTGCCAGCACTCCATACGACCAGGGGCCCGACTATGGCTACACCTTC. As protein: CASTPYDQGPDYGYTF.

Concerning this clonotype: This likely comes from a read error, as the CDR3 has no conserved phenylalanine or tryptophan at its end. The DNA is omitted, as the CDR3 cannot be located on it reliably, and the CDR3 follows TCRdb's listing. The rearrangement uses TRBV11-2 and TRBJ2-6. Germline V gives CDR1 SGHAT, CDR2 FQNNGV. The CDR3 region is 15 residues in length, termini included. The CDR3 sequence is CASSLEPAGANVLAS.